Below, 30 T cell receptor beta chains from the same sample are listed, as sequenced in a study. MiXCR, applied by TCRdb to the 5' RACE reads, yields one record per CDR3 protein. Of 8,500 to 9,500 distinct CDR3 sequences detected, roughly 60% appear once; the ten largest clones hold around 6%. The sequenced sample consisted of tumor-infiltrating memory CD4+ T cells sorted from the breast tumor. The subset was: memory CD4+ T cells, CD4+CD45RO+CD25-. These receptors all come from a female donor with breast cancer.

The V gene is TRBV4-1, the J gene TRBJ2-5; 7 bases map to TRBD1. The junction had 16 bases not matched to a gene; V was cut back by 0 bases and J by 0 bases. The germline gives CDR1 MGHRA, CDR2 YSYEKL. There are 20 residues in the CDR3. The CDR3 here is CASSQEGLRATGKNQETQYF. The CDR3 DNA sequence: TGCGCCAGCAGCCAAGAGGGTCTAAGGGCGACAGGGAAGAACCAAGAGACCCAGTACTTC.

The rearrangement joins TRBV6-5 to TRBJ1-3; D is uncertain. CDR3 size: 14 residues. Germline values: CDR1 MNHEY, CDR2 SVGAGI. Trimming removed 7 bases from V and 0 bases from J, with 10 bases in between. Written as DNA, the CDR3 is TGTGCCAGCACCCCGACGACCTCTGGAAACACCATATATTTT. It translates to CASTPTTSGNTIYF.

The genes are TRBV28 and TRBJ2-2, with TRBD2 as a possible D gene (6 bases). CDR3 size: 15 residues. The germline gives CDR1 MDHEN, CDR2 SYDVKM. Between the trimmed V and J ends, which lost 8 bases and 3 bases, there was a span of 16 bases. This CDR3 is CASDYRESYTGELFF. The CDR3 nucleotides are TGTGCCAGCGACTATCGGGAGTCCTACACCGGGGAGCTGTTTTTT. The full variable domain, with the rest looked up from reference TRBV28 and TRBJ2-2, is DVKVTQSSRYLVKRTGEKVFLECVQDMDHENMFWYRQDPGLGLRLIYFSYDVKMKEKGDIPEGYSVSREKKERFSLILESASTNQTSMYLCASDYRESYTGELFFGEGSRLTVL.

The chain is built from TRBV4-2 and TRBJ2-7; D is unresolved. Trimming took 0 bases from V and 6 from J, leaving 12 bases between them. The CDR3 consists of 14 residues. Germline loops: CDR1 LGHNA, CDR2 YNFKEQ. The CDR3 reads CASSQDLRRPEQYF. The CDR3 DNA reads as TGTGCCAGCAGCCAAGATTTGCGGCGGCCCGAGCAGTACTTC.

This clonotype was seen more than once but under ten times. The chain recombines TRBV29-1 with TRBJ2-3, with 8 bases that match TRBD2. J gave up 2 bases and V 7 bases, and 8 bases lay outside the gene matches. Germline loops: CDR1 SQVTM, CDR2 ANQGSEA. The CDR3 has 14 residues. The CDR3 reads CSGGLAGNTDTQYF. The DNA for the CDR3 is TGCAGCGGCGGTCTAGCGGGTAACACAGATACGCAGTATTTT.

This clonotype has only a few counts. The chain combines TRBV7-6 with TRBJ1-1; the D gene is possibly TRBD1 (5 bases). CDR1 SGHVS and CDR2 FNYEAQ come from the germline V gene. Trimming shortened V by 5 bases and J by 3 bases, and 10 bases separated the two germline ends. CDR3 length: 13 residues. The CDR3 bases are TGTGCCAGCAGCCTGGGACCCTACACTGAAGCTTTCTTT. It specifies CASSLGPYTEAFF.

J is TRBJ2-3 and V is TRBV4-1; 7 bases are shared with TRBD2. Germline V gene sequence: CDR1 MGHRA, CDR2 YSYEKL. The CDR3 spans 14 residues. The J segment lost 2 bases and the V segment lost 6 bases, leaving 5 bases of the junction unmatched. CDR3: CASSGGSFTDTQYF. DNA for the CDR3: TGCGCCAGCAGTGGCGGGAGTTTCACAGATACGCAGTATTTT.

The rearrangement joins TRBV12-3 or TRBV12-4 to TRBJ2-1; no reliable D call. This CDR3 is built from 12 residues. Trimming took off 2 bases at V and 10 bases at J, with 9 bases between the two ends. The CDR3 DNA reads TGTGCCAGCAGTTTACAGCCTGCCGAGCAGTTCTTC. This sequence encodes CASSLQPAEQFF.

The V gene is TRBV12-3 or TRBV12-4, the J gene TRBJ2-7; unclear D gene. This CDR3 comprises 17 residues. V lost 1 base, J lost 3 bases, and 19 bases lay in between. Here the CDR3 DNA reads TGTGCCAGCAGTTTAGGACCCCCCCGGCTGCTGGTCTACGAGCAGTACTTC. Amino acid sequence: CASSLGPPRLLVYEQYF.

DNA for the CDR3: TGCAGTGCTAGAGATCCCCGGGACCGAGCCAAAAACATTCAGTACTTC. This codes for CSARDPRDRAKNIQYF. The V and J genes are TRBV20-1 and TRBJ2-4, with D perhaps TRBD1 or TRBD2 (5 bases each). Between the trimmed V and J ends, which lost 0 bases and 0 bases, there was a span of 12 bases. Per germline, CDR1 DFQATT and CDR2 SNEGSKA (reference sequence). CDR3 length: 16 residues.

V is TRBV5-1 and J is TRBJ2-5, with 7 bases that match TRBD1. CDR3 length equals 14 residues. Per the germline V gene, CDR1 is SGHRS and CDR2 is YFSETQ. Trimming at V came to 5 bases and at J to 4 bases, leaving 8 bases not matched to a gene. The CDR3 bases are TGCGCCAGCAGACACGGACAGGAGGTAGAGACCCAGTACTTC. This translates into CASRHGQEVETQYF.

The J gene is TRBJ2-3, the V gene TRBV29-1; 8 bases agree with TRBD1. With V trimmed by 3 bases and J by 0 bases, 5 bases remained unmatched. The CDR3 has 15 amino acids. The germline V gene has CDR1 SQVTM and CDR2 ANQGSEA. This CDR3 reads CSVDSQGVSTDTQYF. In DNA form, the CDR3 reads TGCAGCGTTGACTCACAGGGGGTCAGCACAGATACGCAGTATTTT.

This clonotype was seen only a few times. This rearrangement joins TRBV5-1 to TRBJ1-1; 7 bases are a match to TRBD1. From germline, CDR1 is SGHRS and CDR2 YFSETQ. V shed 1 base and J 3 bases; nucleotides not matched to a gene: 3. This CDR3 spans 14 amino acids. The CDR3 DNA reads as TGCGCCAGCAGCTTGACAGGGGTCGACACTGAAGCTTTCTTT. This encodes CASSLTGVDTEAFF.

The chain has TRBV20-1 and TRBJ2-3, with 9 bases aligning to TRBD2. This CDR3 has 16 amino acids. CDR1 and CDR2 (germline): DFQATT, SNEGSKA (reference sequence). J gave up 6 bases and V 1 base, and 11 bases lay outside the gene matches. This CDR3 reads CSARGGAGGPGDTQYF. The CDR3 bases are TGCAGTGCTAGAGGGGGCGCGGGAGGGCCAGGCGATACGCAGTATTTT.

The chain employs TRBV28 and TRBJ2-1; D is tentatively TRBD1 or TRBD2 (5 bases each). Per the germline V gene, CDR1 is MDHEN and CDR2 is SYDVKM. The CDR3 runs to 14 residues. Trimming pared 6 bases from V and 8 bases from J, leaving 17 bases between. In DNA form, the CDR3 reads TGTGCCAGCAGGGACTTCTTCGGGGCCGATGAGCAGTTCTTC. Translated: CASRDFFGADEQFF.

The chain uses TRBV12-3 or TRBV12-4 and TRBJ1-1; 10 nucleotides match TRBD1. The CDR3 sequence is 14 residues long. V gave up 5 bases and J gave up 5 bases; unmatched junction bases: 5. The CDR3 DNA is TGTGCCAGCAGTATCGGACAGGGGGGGACTGAAGCTTTCTTT. Its translation is CASSIGQGGTEAFF.

The chain joins TRBV4-1 to TRBJ1-1; no clear D. V was clipped by 1 base and J by 4 bases, with 13 bases between them. Germline CDR1 is MGHRA and CDR2 is YSYEKL. The CDR3 spans 15 residues. CDR3 protein: CASSQGQSDGTEAFF. For the CDR3, the DNA is TGCGCCAGCAGCCAAGGACAATCCGACGGCACTGAAGCTTTCTTT.

The genes are TRBV12-3 or TRBV12-4 and TRBJ2-5; 7 nucleotides align to TRBD1. The CDR3 length is 13 residues. The J segment lost 7 bases and the V segment lost 6 bases, leaving 8 bases of the junction unmatched. The CDR3 region is CASSRDSSLTQYF. CDR3 bases: TGTGCCAGCAGCAGGGACAGCTCATTGACCCAGTACTTC.

This clonotype was counted a few times. The chain joins TRBV20-1 to TRBJ2-7; 11 bases fit TRBD1. J lost 6 bases, V lost 6 bases, and 7 bases had no gene match. Germline V CDR1 and CDR2: DFQATT, SNEGSKA (reference sequence). The CDR3 runs to 13 residues. The CDR3 nucleotides read TGCAGTGCCCCGGGACAGGGGGTTCGCGAGCAGTACTTC. Its protein product is CSAPGQGVREQYF.

The chain couples TRBV29-1 to TRBJ2-7; a weak D match, TRBD1 (6 bases). CDR1 is SQVTM and CDR2 is ANQGSEA in the germline V gene. CDR3 length: 13 residues. V lost 4 bases to trimming and J lost 3 bases, with 13 bases between them. CDR3 loop: CSVALGQYYEQYF. The DNA for the CDR3 is TGCAGCGTTGCTTTAGGACAGTACTACGAGCAGTACTTC.

The chain recombines TRBV5-5 with TRBJ1-3, with D perhaps TRBD1 (5 bases). The CDR3 length is 15 residues. V dropped 3 bases and J dropped 7 bases, with 17 bases sitting between them. Per germline, CDR1 SGHKS and CDR2 YYEKEE (reference sequence). The CDR3 loop reads CASSSRDGTSNTIYF. The CDR3 DNA reads TGTGCCAGCAGCTCAAGGGACGGCACCTCTAACACCATATATTTT.

To note about this clonotype: The junction differs from germline at one of its ends, possibly a read error. The CDR3 DNA is TGTGCCAGCAGGGAAGGGAGACAGCCCCAGCATTTT. It is translated as CASREGRQPQHF. The chain employs TRBV6-1 and TRBJ1-5; D unresolved. Germline V lookup: CDR1 MNHNS, CDR2 SASEGT. The CDR3 is made up of 12 amino acids.

The rearrangement links TRBV7-3 to TRBJ2-1; D gene unclear. CDR1 is SGHTA, CDR2 FQGTGA, per germline. Trimming cost V 0 bases and J 10 bases, with 10 bases left between them. The CDR3 loop spans 13 amino acids. CDR3 in amino acids: CASSLTRSTEQFF. CDR3 nucleotide sequence: TGTGCCAGCAGCTTAACTAGGTCTACCGAGCAGTTCTTC.

V and J are TRBV20-1 and TRBJ2-1; D uncertain. This CDR3 comprises 11 residues. V was shortened by 3 bases and J by 8 bases, with 8 bases between the two germline ends. CDR1 and CDR2 (germline): DFQATT, SNEGSKA (reference sequence). The CDR3 coding sequence is TGCAGTGCTAGTTCGGGCCATGAGCAGTTCTTC. It translates to CSASSGHEQFF.

As for this clonotype: Mismatch with germline at one junction end may stem from a read error. The V call is TRBV7-2, the J call TRBJ2-3; D is ambiguous. The germline CDR1 and CDR2 sequences are SGHTA and FQGNSA. The CDR3 consists of 15 residues. CDR3 in amino acids: CASSYSSLGTDTQYF. Written as DNA, the CDR3 is TGTGCCAGCAGCTATAGCTCTTTGGGCACAGATACGCAATATTTT.

The rearrangement links TRBV20-1 to TRBJ2-3, with TRBD2 matching over 10 bases. V lost 0 bases and J lost 4; bases outside the gene matches: 7. This CDR3 contains 16 residues. Germline values: CDR1 DFQATT, CDR2 SNEGSKA (reference sequence). The CDR3 sequence is CSARDSLAGDPDTQYF. The CDR3 region has the DNA TGCAGTGCTAGAGATTCTCTAGCGGGGGACCCAGATACGCAGTATTTT.

This chain uses TRBV7-2 with TRBJ1-1; 7 nucleotides match TRBD1. V gave up 1 base and J gave up 8 bases; unmatched junction bases: 7. The V gene's germline CDR1 is SGHTA and CDR2 FQGNSA. The CDR3 runs 14 residues. CDR3 protein: CASSLGGGIYEAFF. The CDR3 DNA is TGTGCCAGCAGCTTAGGAGGGGGCATATACGAAGCTTTCTTT.

This clonotype was seen only a few times. The chain combines TRBV6-1 with TRBJ1-4, with 7 bases lining up with TRBD1. Trimming at V came to 4 bases and at J to 4 bases, leaving 3 bases not matched to a gene. Germline CDR1 and CDR2: MNHNS and SASEGT. CDR3 length: 14 residues. CDR3 region: CASSAGQFNEKLFF. The CDR3 DNA sequence: TGTGCCAGCAGTGCGGGACAGTTTAATGAAAAACTGTTTTTT.

This clonotype was observed a few times. The V gene is TRBV12-3 or TRBV12-4, the J gene TRBJ2-7; D remains ambiguous. The CDR3 runs to 12 residues. V shed 6 bases and J shed 2 bases, with 8 bases lying between them. The CDR3 DNA reads TGTGCCAGCAGCCGACACGCCTACGAGCAGTACTTC. It is translated as CASSRHAYEQYF.

This clonotype showed up just a few times. CDR3 residues: CSVGLVGGGIYGYTF. CDR3 nucleotides: TGCAGCGTTGGACTGGTCGGTGGAGGGATATATGGCTACACCTTC. The genes are TRBV29-1 and TRBJ1-2; no clear D. The CDR3 has 15 amino acids. In germline, CDR1 is SQVTM, CDR2 ANQGSEA. Trimming pared 4 bases from V and 5 bases from J, leaving 20 bases between.